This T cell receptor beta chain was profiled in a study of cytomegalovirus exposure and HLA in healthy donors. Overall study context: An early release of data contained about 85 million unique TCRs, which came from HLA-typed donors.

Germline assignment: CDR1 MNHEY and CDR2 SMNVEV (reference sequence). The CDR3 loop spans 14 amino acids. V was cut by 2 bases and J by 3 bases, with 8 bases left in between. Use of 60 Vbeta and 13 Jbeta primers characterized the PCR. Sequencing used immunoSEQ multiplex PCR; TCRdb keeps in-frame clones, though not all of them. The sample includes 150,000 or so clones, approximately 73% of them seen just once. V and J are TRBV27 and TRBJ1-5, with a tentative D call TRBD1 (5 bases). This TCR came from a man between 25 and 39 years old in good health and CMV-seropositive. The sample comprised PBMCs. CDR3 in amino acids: CASSLQGVNQPQHF. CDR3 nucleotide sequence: TGTGCCAGCAGTTTACAAGGGGTCAATCAGCCCCAGCATTTT.